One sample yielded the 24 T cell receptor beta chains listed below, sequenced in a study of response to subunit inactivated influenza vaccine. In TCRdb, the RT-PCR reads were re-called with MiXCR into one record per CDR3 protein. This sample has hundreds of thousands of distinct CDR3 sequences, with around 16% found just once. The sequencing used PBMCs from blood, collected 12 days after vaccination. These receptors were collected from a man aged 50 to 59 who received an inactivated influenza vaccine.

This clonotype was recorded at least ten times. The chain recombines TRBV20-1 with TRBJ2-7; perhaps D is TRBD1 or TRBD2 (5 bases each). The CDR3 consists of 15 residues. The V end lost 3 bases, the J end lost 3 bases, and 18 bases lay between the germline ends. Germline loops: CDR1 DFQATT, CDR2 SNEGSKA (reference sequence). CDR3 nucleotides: TGCAGTGCTAGCCGCGGCCGGGACCGCAGCTACGAGCAGTACTTC. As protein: CSASRGRDRSYEQYF.

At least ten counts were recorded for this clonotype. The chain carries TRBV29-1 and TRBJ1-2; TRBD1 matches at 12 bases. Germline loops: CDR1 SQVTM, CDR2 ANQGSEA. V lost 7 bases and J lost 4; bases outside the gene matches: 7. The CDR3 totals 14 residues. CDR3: CSGGTGGAFYGYTF. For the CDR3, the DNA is TGCAGCGGCGGGACAGGGGGCGCTTTCTATGGCTACACCTTC.

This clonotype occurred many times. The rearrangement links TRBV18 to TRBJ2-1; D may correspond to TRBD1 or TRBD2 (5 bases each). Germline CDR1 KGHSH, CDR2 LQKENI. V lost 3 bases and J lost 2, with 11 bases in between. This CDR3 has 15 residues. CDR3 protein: CASSPRDGTYNEQFF. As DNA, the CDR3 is TGTGCCAGCTCACCGAGGGACGGGACCTACAATGAGCAGTTCTTC.

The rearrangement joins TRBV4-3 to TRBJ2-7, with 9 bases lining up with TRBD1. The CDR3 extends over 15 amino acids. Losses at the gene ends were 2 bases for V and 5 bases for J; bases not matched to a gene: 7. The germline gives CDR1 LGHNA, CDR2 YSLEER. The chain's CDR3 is CASSQTGTGRNEQYF. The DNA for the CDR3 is TGCGCCAGCAGCCAAACCGGGACAGGGAGGAACGAGCAGTACTTC.

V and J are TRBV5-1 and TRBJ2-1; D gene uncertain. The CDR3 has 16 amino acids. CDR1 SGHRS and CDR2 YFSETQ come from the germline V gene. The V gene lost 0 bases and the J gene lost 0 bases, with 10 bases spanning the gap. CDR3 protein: CASSLAGPDSYNEQFF. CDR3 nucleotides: TGCGCCAGCAGCTTGGCCGGGCCTGACTCCTACAATGAGCAGTTCTTC.

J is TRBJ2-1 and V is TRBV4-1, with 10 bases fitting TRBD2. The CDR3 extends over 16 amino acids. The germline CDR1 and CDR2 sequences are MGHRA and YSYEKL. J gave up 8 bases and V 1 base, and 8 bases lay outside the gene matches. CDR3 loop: CASSQGSGRIADEQFF. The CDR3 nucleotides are TGCGCCAGCAGCCAAGGTAGCGGGAGGATTGCGGATGAGCAGTTCTTC.

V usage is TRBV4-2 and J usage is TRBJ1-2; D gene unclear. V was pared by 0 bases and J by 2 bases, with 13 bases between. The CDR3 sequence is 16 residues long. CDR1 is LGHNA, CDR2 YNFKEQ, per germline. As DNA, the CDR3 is TGTGCCAGCAGCCAAGACCCGGGAGCGGAAAACTATGGCTACACCTTC. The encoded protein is CASSQDPGAENYGYTF.

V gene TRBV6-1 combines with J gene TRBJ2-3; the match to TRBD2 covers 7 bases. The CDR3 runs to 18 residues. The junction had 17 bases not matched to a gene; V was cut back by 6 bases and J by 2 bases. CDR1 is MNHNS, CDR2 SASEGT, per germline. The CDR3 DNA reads TGTGCCAGCAGGGTTGATGAGAAAGCGGGGCCACACACAGATACGCAGTATTTT. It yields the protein CASRVDEKAGPHTDTQYF.

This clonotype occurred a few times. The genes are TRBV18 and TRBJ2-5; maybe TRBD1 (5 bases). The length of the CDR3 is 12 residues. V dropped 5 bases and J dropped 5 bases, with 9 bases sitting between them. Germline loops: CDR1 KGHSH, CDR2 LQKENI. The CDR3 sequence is CASSSRQETQYF. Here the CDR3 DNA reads TGTGCCAGCTCATCACGACAGGAGACCCAGTACTTC.

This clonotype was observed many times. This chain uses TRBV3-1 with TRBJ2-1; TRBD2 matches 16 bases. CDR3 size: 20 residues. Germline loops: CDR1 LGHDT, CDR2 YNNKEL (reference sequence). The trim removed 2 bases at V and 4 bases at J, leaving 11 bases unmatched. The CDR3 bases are TGTGCCAGCAGCCAACCTGGGACTAGCGGGAGGGTCGATTCATACAATGAGCAGTTCTTC. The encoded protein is CASSQPGTSGRVDSYNEQFF.

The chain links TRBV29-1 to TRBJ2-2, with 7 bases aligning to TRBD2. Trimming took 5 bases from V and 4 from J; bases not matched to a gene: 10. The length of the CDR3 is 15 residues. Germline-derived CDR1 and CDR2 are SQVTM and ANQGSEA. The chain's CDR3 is CSVRGSGIGTGELFF. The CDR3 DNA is TGCAGCGTTCGGGGAAGCGGGATAGGCACCGGGGAGCTGTTTTTT.

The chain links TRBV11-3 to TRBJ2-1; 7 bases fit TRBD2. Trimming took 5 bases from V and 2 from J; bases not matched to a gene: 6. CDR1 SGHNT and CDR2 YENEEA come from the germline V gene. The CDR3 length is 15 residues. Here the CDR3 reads CASSPLAAAYNEQFF. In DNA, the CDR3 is TGTGCCAGCAGCCCCCTAGCGGCAGCCTACAATGAGCAGTTCTTC.

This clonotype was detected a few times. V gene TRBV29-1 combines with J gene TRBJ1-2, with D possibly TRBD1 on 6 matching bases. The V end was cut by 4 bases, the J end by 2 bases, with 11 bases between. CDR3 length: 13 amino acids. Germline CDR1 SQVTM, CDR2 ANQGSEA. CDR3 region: CSVAAGQNYGYTF. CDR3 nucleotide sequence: TGCAGCGTTGCCGCAGGACAGAACTATGGCTACACCTTC.

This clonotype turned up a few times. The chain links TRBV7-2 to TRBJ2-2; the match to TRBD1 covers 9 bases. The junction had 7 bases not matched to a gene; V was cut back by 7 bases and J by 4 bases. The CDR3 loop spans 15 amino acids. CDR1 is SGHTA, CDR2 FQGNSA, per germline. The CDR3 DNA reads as TGTGCCAGCACGCCACAGGGGGCGAGCACCGGGGAGCTGTTTTTT. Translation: CASTPQGASTGELFF.

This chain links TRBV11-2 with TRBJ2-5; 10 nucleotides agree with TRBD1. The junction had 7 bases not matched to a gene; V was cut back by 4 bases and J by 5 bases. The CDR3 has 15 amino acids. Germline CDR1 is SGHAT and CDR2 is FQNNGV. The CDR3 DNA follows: TGTGCCAGCAGCTGGCGGACAGGGGGGTGGGAGACCCAGTACTTC. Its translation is CASSWRTGGWETQYF. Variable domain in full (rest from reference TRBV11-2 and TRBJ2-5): EAGVAQSPRYKIIEKRQSVAFWCNPISGHATLYWYQQILGQGPKLLIQFQNNGVVDDSQLPKDRFSAERLKGVDSTLKIQPAKLEDSAVYLCASSWRTGGWETQYFGPGTRLLVL.

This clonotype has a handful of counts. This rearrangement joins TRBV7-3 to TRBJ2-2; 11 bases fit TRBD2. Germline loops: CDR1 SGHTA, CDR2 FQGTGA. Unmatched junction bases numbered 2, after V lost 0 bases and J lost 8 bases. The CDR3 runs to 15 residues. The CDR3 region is CASSLTLAGEGELFF. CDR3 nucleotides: TGTGCCAGCAGCTTAACACTAGCGGGAGAGGGGGAGCTGTTTTTT.

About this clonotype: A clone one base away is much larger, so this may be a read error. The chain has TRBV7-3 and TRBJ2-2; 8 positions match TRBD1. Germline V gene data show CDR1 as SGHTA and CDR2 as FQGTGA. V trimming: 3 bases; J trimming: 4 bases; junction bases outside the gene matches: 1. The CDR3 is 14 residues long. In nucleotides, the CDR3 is TGTGCCAGCAGCTTGACAGGGGCCACCGGGGAGCTGTTTTTT. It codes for CASSLTGATGELFF.

CDR3 region: CSANTLDRDYEQYF. DNA of the CDR3: TGCAGTGCTAACACGCTCGACAGAGATTACGAGCAGTACTTC. The genes are TRBV20-1 and TRBJ2-7, with D maybe TRBD1 (5 bases). The CDR3 is 14 residues long. Germline CDR1 reads DFQATT; CDR2 reads SNEGSKA (reference sequence). Trimming cost V 4 bases and J 4 bases, with 17 bases left between them.

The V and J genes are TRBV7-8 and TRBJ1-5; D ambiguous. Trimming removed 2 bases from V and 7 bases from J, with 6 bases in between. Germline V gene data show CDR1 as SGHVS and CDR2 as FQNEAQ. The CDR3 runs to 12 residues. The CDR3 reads CASSLPEQPQHF. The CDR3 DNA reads TGTGCCAGCAGCTTACCGGAGCAGCCCCAGCATTTT.

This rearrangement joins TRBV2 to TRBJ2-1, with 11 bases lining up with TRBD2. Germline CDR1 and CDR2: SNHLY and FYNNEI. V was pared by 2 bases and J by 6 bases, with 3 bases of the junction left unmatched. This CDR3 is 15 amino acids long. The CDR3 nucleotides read TGTGCCAGCAGTGAAAGAACTAGCGGGAGCAATGAGCAGTTCTTC. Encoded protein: CASSERTSGSNEQFF.

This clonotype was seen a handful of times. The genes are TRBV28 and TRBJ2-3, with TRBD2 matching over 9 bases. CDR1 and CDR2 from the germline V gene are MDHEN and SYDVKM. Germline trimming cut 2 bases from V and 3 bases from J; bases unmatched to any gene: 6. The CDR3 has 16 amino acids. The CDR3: CASSLVAGVGTDTQYF. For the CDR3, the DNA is TGTGCCAGCAGTTTAGTAGCGGGAGTAGGGACAGATACGCAGTATTTT.

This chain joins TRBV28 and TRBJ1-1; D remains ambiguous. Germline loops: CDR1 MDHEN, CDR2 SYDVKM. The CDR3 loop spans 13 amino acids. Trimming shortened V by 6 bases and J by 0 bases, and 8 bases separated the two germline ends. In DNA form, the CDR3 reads TGTGCCAGCAGGCTTCCTTTGAACACTGAAGCTTTCTTT. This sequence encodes CASRLPLNTEAFF.

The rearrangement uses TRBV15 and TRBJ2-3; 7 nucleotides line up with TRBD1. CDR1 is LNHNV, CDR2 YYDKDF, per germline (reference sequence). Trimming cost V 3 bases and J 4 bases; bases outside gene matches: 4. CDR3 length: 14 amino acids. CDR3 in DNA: TGTGCCACCAGCAGCAACCAGGGGGCAGATACGCAGTATTTT. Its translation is CATSSNQGADTQYF.

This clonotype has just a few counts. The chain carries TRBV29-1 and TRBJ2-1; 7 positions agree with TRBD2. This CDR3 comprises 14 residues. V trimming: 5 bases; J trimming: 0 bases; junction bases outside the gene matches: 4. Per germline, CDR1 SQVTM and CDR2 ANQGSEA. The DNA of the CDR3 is TGCAGCGTTAGTCTAGCGGCCTCCTACAATGAGCAGTTCTTC. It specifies CSVSLAASYNEQFF.